The 26 T cell receptor beta chains below all came from one sample that was sequenced in a study of blood T cell repertoires in COVID-19. TCRdb's table, derived via immunoSEQ multiplex PCR, lists solely in-frame clones and lacks some. The data hold a few hundred thousand clones, with more than 65% observed a single time. Material for sequencing was PBMCs or T cells enriched from blood (not recorded which). The receptor source for this set is a man between 45 and 60 years old who had recovered from COVID-19.

The chain recombines TRBV2 with TRBJ1-5, with no clear D. The V end lost 4 bases, the J end lost 2 bases, and 9 bases lay between the germline ends. Germline values: CDR1 SNHLY, CDR2 FYNNEI. CDR3 length: 14 residues. The CDR3 nucleotides read TGTGCCAGCAGTGTGGAACGGGGCAATCAGCCCCAGCATTTT. Amino acids: CASSVERGNQPQHF.

The chain links TRBV30 to TRBJ2-2, with 13 bases that match TRBD2. CDR3 length equals 16 residues. Germline CDR1 and CDR2: GTSNPN and SVGIG (reference sequence). After removal of 4 bases from V and 2 bases from J, the junction contained 4 bases not matched to a gene. CDR3 DNA: TGTGCCTGGATGGGACTAGCGGGATCCAACACCGGGGAGCTGTTTTTT. Translated, it gives CAWMGLAGSNTGELFF.

The rearrangement links TRBV7-2 to TRBJ2-7; TRBD1 matches at 7 bases. Trimming removed 6 bases from V and 3 bases from J; junction bases left unmatched: 5. CDR3 length equals 13 residues. CDR1 and CDR2 (germline): SGHTA, FQGNSA. CDR3 nucleotide sequence: TGTGCCAGCAGACCCGACAGGGACTACGAGCAGTACTTC. It codes for CASRPDRDYEQYF. The full variable domain, in which reference TRBV7-2 and TRBJ2-7 provide the parts outside the CDR3, is GAGVSQSPSNKVTEKGKDVELRCDPISGHTALYWYRQSLGQGLEFLIYFQGNSAPDKSGLPSDRFSAERTGGSVSTLTIQRTQQEDSAVYLCASRPDRDYEQYFGPGTRLTVT.

A few counts support this clone. The CDR3 loop reads CASSSSGANTGELFF. The CDR3 DNA sequence: TGTGCCAGCAGCTCTAGCGGGGCGAACACCGGGGAGCTGTTTTTT. V usage is TRBV7-6 and J usage is TRBJ2-2; 9 bases fit TRBD2. The CDR3 totals 15 residues. Per germline, CDR1 SGHVS and CDR2 FNYEAQ. Trimming at V came to 4 bases and at J to 0 bases, leaving 0 bases not matched to a gene.

The V call is TRBV25-1, the J call TRBJ1-2; TRBD1 is a possible D gene (6 bases). Germline assignment: CDR1 MGHDK and CDR2 SYGVNS. CDR3 size: 14 residues. With 3 bases removed from V and 4 bases from J, the gap between germline ends came to 12 bases. The DNA for the CDR3 is TGTGCCAGCAGTGAGTCGGGACAACTCTATGGCTACACCTTC. This gives the protein CASSESGQLYGYTF.

This rearrangement joins TRBV3-1 (or the pseudogene TRBV3-2) to TRBJ2-7; possibly TRBD2 for D (5 bases). Trimming took 1 base from V and 2 from J, leaving 9 bases between them. CDR1 is LGHDT and CDR2 is YNNKEL in the germline V gene (reference sequence). This CDR3 region has 14 residues. The CDR3 reads CASSQVRGTYEQYF. CDR3 nucleotide sequence: TGTGCCAGCAGCCAAGTCCGGGGTACCTACGAGCAGTACTTC.

The CDR3 is CASSQGQGRTDTQYF. In DNA, the CDR3 is TGTGCCAGCAGCCAGGGACAGGGCAGGACAGATACGCAGTATTTT. The chain links TRBV11-2 to TRBJ2-3; 9 bases are a match to TRBD1. Germline values: CDR1 SGHAT, CDR2 FQNNGV. The CDR3 has 15 amino acids. Trimming at V came to 5 bases and at J to 3 bases, leaving 6 bases not matched to a gene.

The chain uses TRBV27 and TRBJ1-1, with no clear D. CDR1 is MNHEY, CDR2 SMNVEV, per germline (reference sequence). The length of the CDR3 is 16 residues. V lost 5 bases, J lost 0 bases, and 16 bases lay in between. Here the CDR3 reads CASSPLPLYLNTEAFF. The CDR3 region has the DNA TGTGCCAGCAGTCCCCTCCCCTTGTACTTGAACACTGAAGCTTTCTTT.

This clone has a single count. CDR3 sequence: CASSVVRGLLYEQYF. The CDR3 DNA follows: TGTGCCAGCAGCGTAGTGCGGGGCCTCCTTTACGAGCAGTACTTC. This chain joins TRBV9 and TRBJ2-7, with TRBD2 as a possible D gene (6 bases). Germline V gene data show CDR1 as SGDLS and CDR2 as YYNGEE. The CDR3 extends over 15 amino acids. The V gene lost 0 bases and the J gene lost 4 bases, with 14 bases spanning the gap. The full variable domain, completed using reference TRBV9 and TRBJ2-7, is DSGVTQTPKHLITATGQRVTLRCSPRSGDLSVYWYQQSLDQGLQFLIQYYNGEERAKGNILERFSAQQFPDLHSELNLSSLELGDSALYFCASSVVRGLLYEQYFGPGTRLTVT.

The chain is built from TRBV5-1 and TRBJ2-1, with 7 bases lining up with TRBD1. Germline loops: CDR1 SGHRS, CDR2 YFSETQ. Trimming took 2 bases from V and 3 from J; bases not matched to a gene: 11. The CDR3 is 17 residues long. CDR3 loop: CASSFGAGGLRYNEQFF. The DNA of the CDR3 is TGCGCCAGCAGCTTCGGGGCAGGGGGTCTCCGCTACAATGAGCAGTTCTTC. The whole variable domain, filled in from reference TRBV5-1 and TRBJ2-1, reads KAGVTQTPRYLIKTRGQQVTLSCSPISGHRSVSWYQQTPGQGLQFLFEYFSETQRNKGNFPGRFSGRQFSNSRSEMNVSTLELGDSALYLCASSFGAGGLRYNEQFFGPGTRLTVL.

A word on this clone: Its ends do not fully match the called genes, so a read error is possible. V usage is TRBV7-7 and J usage is TRBJ2-3; 8 nucleotides align to TRBD2. CDR3 size: 14 residues. Per the germline V gene, CDR1 is SSHAT and CDR2 is FNYEAQ (reference sequence). This chain's CDR3 is CASSAGTSLDTQYF. The CDR3 DNA follows: TGTGCTAGCAGCGCAGGGACTAGTTTGGATACGCAGTATTTT. Looking up the rest from reference TRBV7-7 and TRBJ2-3 gives the full variable domain: GAGVSQSPRYKVTKRGQDVTLRCDPISSHATLYWYQQALGQGPEFLTYFNYEAQPDKSGLPSDRFSAERPEGSISTLTIQRTEQRDSAMYRCASSAGTSLDTQYFGPGTRLTVL.

This chain links TRBV5-3 with TRBJ1-2; 12 bases align to TRBD1. TRBV5-3 is annotated as an ORF whose role is uncertain. The CDR3 totals 19 residues. Trimming cost V 0 bases and J 8 bases; bases outside gene matches: 17. CDR3 amino acids: CARSLVGVGDRGLRRGYTF. The CDR3 DNA is TGTGCCAGAAGCTTGGTTGGTGTAGGGGACAGGGGGCTTCGTCGAGGCTACACCTTC.

This chain uses TRBV7-8 with TRBJ1-3; TRBD1 aligns across 7 bases. This CDR3 contains 18 residues. Trimming cost V 1 base and J 0 bases; bases outside gene matches: 9. Germline lookup yields CDR1 SGHVS and CDR2 FQNEAQ. The CDR3: CASSLVWGQMHSGNTIYF. The CDR3 DNA reads as TGTGCCAGCAGCTTAGTTTGGGGACAGATGCACTCTGGAAACACCATATATTTT.

This chain uses TRBV3-1 (or the pseudogene TRBV3-2) with TRBJ2-1; TRBD1 aligns across 9 bases. Trimming at V came to 3 bases and at J to 8 bases, leaving 2 bases not matched to a gene. The CDR3 runs 13 residues. Germline V lookup: CDR1 LGHDT, CDR2 YNNKEL (reference sequence). The CDR3 is CASSHTGGYEQFF. The CDR3 nucleotides are TGTGCCAGCAGCCACACAGGGGGCTATGAGCAGTTCTTC.

CDR3 nucleotide sequence: TGTGCCAGCAGTCCCGGTCCGGGACTCGCATACTTC. Protein product: CASSPGPGLAYF. V gene TRBV27 combines with J gene TRBJ2-5; D is perhaps TRBD2 (6 bases). This CDR3 region has 12 residues. V was trimmed by 5 bases and J by 14 bases, leaving 18 bases between them. Germline loops: CDR1 MNHEY, CDR2 SMNVEV (reference sequence).

The CDR3 DNA sequence: TGCAGCGCAGGACCCCCAGGGGGCTATGGCTACACCTTC. Encoded protein: CSAGPPGGYGYTF. The chain links TRBV29-1 to TRBJ1-2, with 7 bases that match TRBD1. Germline CDR1 and CDR2: SQVTM and ANQGSEA. This CDR3 contains 13 residues. V trimming: 7 bases; J trimming: 4 bases; junction bases outside the gene matches: 9.

The chain couples TRBV9 to TRBJ2-5; 11 bases line up with TRBD2. The CDR3 contains 15 residues. The V gene end was trimmed by 4 bases and the J gene end by 4 bases; junction bases not matched to a gene: 6. The germline CDR1 and CDR2 sequences are SGDLS and YYNGEE. DNA for the CDR3: TGTGCCAGCAGCAAGACTAGCGGGACGATAGAGACCCAGTACTTC. Protein sequence: CASSKTSGTIETQYF. Combining the CDR3 with reference TRBV9 and TRBJ2-5 gives the whole variable domain DSGVTQTPKHLITATGQRVTLRCSPRSGDLSVYWYQQSLDQGLQFLIQYYNGEERAKGNILERFSAQQFPDLHSELNLSSLELGDSALYFCASSKTSGTIETQYFGPGTRLLVL.

The gene calls are TRBV6-6 and TRBJ2-7, with 11 bases aligning to TRBD2. The germline CDR1 and CDR2 sequences are MNHNY and SVGAGI (reference sequence). CDR3 length equals 20 residues. After removal of 5 bases from V and 0 bases from J, the junction contained 18 bases not matched to a gene. In DNA, the CDR3 is TGTGCCAGCAGTCCCGGTTGGTTAACCGGGACTAGCGGAAGCTCCTACGAGCAGTACTTC. It codes for CASSPGWLTGTSGSSYEQYF.

The V and J genes are TRBV27 and TRBJ2-4, with D perhaps matching TRBD2 (6 bases). The V gene's germline CDR1 is MNHEY and CDR2 SMNVEV (reference sequence). Trimming pared 0 bases from V and 8 bases from J, leaving 14 bases between. The CDR3 is 15 amino acids. CDR3 loop: CASSLSKGAGYIQYF. For the CDR3, the DNA is TGTGCCAGCAGTTTATCAAAAGGGGCGGGGTACATTCAGTACTTC.

This clone has only a few counts. The rearrangement uses TRBV5-4 and TRBJ2-5; 11 nucleotides line up with TRBD2. Germline V CDR1 and CDR2: SGHNT, YYREEE (reference sequence). Germline trimming cut 5 bases from V and 2 bases from J; bases unmatched to any gene: 5. The CDR3 runs to 15 residues. DNA of the CDR3: TGTGCCAGCAGTTTACTAGCGGGAGATCAAGAGACCCAGTACTTC. Amino acid sequence: CASSLLAGDQETQYF.

This clone was observed a few times. The V call is TRBV7-6, the J call TRBJ2-7; 7 nucleotides agree with TRBD1. The CDR3 loop spans 14 amino acids. CDR1 is SGHVS, CDR2 FNYEAQ, per germline. Trimming cost V 1 base and J 5 bases; bases outside gene matches: 5. DNA of the CDR3: TGTGCCAGCAGCTTAGTACAGGGGCTTCACGAGCAGTACTTC. Its translation is CASSLVQGLHEQYF.

This chain links TRBV28 with TRBJ2-7, with a possible D match to TRBD2 (5 bases). Germline CDR1 and CDR2: MDHEN and SYDVKM. The germline V and J ends were trimmed by 5 bases and 5 bases, with 19 bases remaining between them. The CDR3 spans 15 residues. The CDR3 is CASSETRGQIHEQYF. CDR3 DNA: TGTGCCAGCAGTGAAACTCGAGGGCAGATCCACGAGCAGTACTTC.

This clone was seen a single time. The chain is built from TRBV18 and TRBJ1-2, with D possibly TRBD1 on 5 matching bases. Trimming left V 6 bases short and J 4 bases short, with 15 bases between. Germline V lookup: CDR1 KGHSH, CDR2 LQKENI. The CDR3 runs 14 residues. DNA for the CDR3: TGTGCCAGCTCGACAGACCAGGGTCGCTATGGCTACACCTTC. It codes for CASSTDQGRYGYTF.

The J gene is TRBJ2-5, the V gene TRBV6-5; 11 positions match TRBD2. The CDR3 covers 14 residues. Germline loops: CDR1 MNHEY, CDR2 SVGAGI. Trimming cost V 6 bases and J 5 bases; bases outside gene matches: 5. CDR3 DNA sequence: TGTGCCAGCAGGCTACTAGCGGGAGAGGAGACCCAGTACTTC. Its translation is CASRLLAGEETQYF.

The V call is TRBV27, the J call TRBJ1-1; the match to TRBD1 covers 8 bases. The CDR3 has 14 residues. The germline CDR1 and CDR2 sequences are MNHEY and SMNVEV (reference sequence). The trim removed 2 bases at V and 6 bases at J, leaving 5 bases unmatched. The CDR3: CASSLGQGLSEAFF. DNA of the CDR3: TGTGCCAGCAGTTTAGGACAGGGATTATCTGAAGCTTTCTTT.

The chain links TRBV5-8 to TRBJ1-6; a weak D match, TRBD1 (6 bases). Trimming removed 0 bases from V and 11 bases from J, with 15 bases in between. The germline V gene has CDR1 SGHTS and CDR2 YDEGEE. The CDR3 totals 15 residues. CDR3 amino acids: CASSLVRGPGAPLHF. The CDR3 bases are TGTGCCAGCAGCTTGGTCCGCGGCCCAGGGGCACCCCTCCACTTT.